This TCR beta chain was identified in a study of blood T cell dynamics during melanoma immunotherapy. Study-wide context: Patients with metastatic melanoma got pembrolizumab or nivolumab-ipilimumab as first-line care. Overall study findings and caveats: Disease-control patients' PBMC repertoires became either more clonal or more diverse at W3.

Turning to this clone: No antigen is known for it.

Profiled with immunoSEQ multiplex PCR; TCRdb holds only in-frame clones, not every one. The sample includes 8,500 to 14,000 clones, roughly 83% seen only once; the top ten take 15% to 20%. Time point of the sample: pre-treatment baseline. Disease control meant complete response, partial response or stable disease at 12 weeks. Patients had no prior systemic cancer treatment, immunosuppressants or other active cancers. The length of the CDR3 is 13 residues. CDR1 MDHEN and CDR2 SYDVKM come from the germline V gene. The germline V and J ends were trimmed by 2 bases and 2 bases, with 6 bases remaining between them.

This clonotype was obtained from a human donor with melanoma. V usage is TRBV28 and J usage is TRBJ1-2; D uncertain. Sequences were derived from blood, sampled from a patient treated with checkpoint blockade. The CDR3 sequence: CASSLNGNYGYTF. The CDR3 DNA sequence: TGTGCCAGCAGTTTAAACGGGAACTATGGCTACACCTTC.